Included here is one T cell receptor (beta chain) sequence, with context. What it binds is not known. This sample is part of a study of T cell responses to AZD1222 COVID-19 vaccine. Findings and limits, study-wide: After the peak T cell response, and only then, were repertoires sampled.

The CDR3 is made up of 16 amino acids. Between the trimmed V and J ends, which lost 0 bases and 8 bases, there was a span of 17 bases. Germline CDR1 is MNHEY and CDR2 is SVGEGT. TCRdb's copy holds only in-frame clones and misses some; the assay was immunoSEQ multiplex PCR. The sample includes nearly 200,000 clones, over 85% of them seen just once. Second-dose groups at about 4 or about 12 weeks were pooled. The clonotype was recovered from an adult who received the AZD1222 COVID-19 vaccine. The chain employs TRBV6-2 or TRBV6-3 and TRBJ1-5; the D gene is possibly TRBD1 (6 bases). The specimen comprised peripheral blood, sampled 28 days after the second AZD1222 dose. The CDR3 region has the DNA TGTGCCAGCAGTTACTCGAGGCGCCAGGGGAGGGAGCCCCAGCATTTT. This encodes CASSYSRRQGREPQHF.